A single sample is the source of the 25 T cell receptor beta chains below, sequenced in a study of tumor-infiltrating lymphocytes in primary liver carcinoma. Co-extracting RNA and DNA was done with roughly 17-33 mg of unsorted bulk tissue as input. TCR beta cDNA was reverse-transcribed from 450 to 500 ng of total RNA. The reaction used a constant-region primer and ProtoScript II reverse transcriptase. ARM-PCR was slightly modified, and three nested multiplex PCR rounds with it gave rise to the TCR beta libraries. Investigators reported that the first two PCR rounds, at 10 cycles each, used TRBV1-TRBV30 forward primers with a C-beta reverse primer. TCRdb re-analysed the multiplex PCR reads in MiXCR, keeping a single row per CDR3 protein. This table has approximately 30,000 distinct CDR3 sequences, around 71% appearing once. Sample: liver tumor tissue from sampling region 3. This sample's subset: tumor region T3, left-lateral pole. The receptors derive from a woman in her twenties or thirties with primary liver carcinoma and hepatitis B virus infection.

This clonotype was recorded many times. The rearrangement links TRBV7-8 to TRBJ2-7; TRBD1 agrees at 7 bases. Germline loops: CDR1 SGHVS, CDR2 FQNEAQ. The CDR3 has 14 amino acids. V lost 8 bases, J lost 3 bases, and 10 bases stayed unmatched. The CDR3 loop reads CASSTLTGYYEQYF. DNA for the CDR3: TGTGCCAGCTCAACTTTGACAGGGTACTACGAGCAGTACTTC.

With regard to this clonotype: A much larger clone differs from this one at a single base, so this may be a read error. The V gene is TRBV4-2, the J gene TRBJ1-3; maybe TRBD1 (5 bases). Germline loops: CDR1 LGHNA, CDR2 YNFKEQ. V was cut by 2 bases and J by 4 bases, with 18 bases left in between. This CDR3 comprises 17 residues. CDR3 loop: CASSQYGGDFTGNTIYF. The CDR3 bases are TGTGCCAGCAGCCAATATGGAGGGGACTTTACCGGAAACACCATATATTTT.

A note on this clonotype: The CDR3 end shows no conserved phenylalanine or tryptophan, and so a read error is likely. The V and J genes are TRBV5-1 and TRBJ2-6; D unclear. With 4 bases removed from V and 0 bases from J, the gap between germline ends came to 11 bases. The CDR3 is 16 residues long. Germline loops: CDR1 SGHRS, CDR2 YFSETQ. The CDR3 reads CASSLWAGSGANVLTL. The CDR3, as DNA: TGCGCCAGCAGCCTCTGGGCAGGCTCTGGGGCCAACGTCCTGACTTTA.

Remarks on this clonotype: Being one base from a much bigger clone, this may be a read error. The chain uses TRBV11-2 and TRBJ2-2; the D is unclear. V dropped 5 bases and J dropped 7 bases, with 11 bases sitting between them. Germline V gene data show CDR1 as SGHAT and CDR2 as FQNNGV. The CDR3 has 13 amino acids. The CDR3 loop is CASSVPPSGELFF. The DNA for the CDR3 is TGTGCCAGCAGCGTTCCCCCAAGCGGGGAGCTGTTTTTT.

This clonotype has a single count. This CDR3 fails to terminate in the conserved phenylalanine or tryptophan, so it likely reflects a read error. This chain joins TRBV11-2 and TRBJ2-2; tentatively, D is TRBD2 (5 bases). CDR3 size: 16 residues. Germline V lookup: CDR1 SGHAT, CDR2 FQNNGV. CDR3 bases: TGTGCCAGCAGCCCCGATCCTCAATTGAACACCGGGAAGCTGTTTTCT. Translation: CASSPDPQLNTGKLFS.

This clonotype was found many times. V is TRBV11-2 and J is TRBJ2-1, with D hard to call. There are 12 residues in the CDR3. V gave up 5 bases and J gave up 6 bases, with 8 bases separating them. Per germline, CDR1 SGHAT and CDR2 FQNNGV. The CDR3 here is CASSPECNEQFF. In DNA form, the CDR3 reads TGTGCCAGCAGCCCGGAGTGCAATGAGCAGTTCTTC.

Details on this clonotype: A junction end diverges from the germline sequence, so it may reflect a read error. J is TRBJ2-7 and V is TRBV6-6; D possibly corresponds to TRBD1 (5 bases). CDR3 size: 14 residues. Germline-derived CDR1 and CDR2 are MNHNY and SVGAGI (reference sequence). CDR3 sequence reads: CTRSLGHPSYEQYF. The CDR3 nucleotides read TGTACCAGGAGTTTAGGACACCCTTCCTACGAGCAGTACTTC.

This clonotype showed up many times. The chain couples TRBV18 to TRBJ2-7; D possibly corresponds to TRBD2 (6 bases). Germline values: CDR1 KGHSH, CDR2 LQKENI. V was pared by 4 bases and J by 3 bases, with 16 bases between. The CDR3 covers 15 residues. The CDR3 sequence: CASSQSKSSVYEQYF. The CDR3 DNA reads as TGTGCCAGCTCACAGTCTAAGTCTAGCGTCTACGAGCAGTACTTC.

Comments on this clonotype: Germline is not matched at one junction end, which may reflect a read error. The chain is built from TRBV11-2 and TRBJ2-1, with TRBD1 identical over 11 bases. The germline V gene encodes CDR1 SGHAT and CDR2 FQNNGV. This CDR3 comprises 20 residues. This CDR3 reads CASSFSRDRGTQVSYDEQFF. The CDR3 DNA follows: TGTGCCAGCAGCTTCAGCCGGGACAGGGGGACCCAGGTCTCCTACGATGAGCAGTTCTTC.

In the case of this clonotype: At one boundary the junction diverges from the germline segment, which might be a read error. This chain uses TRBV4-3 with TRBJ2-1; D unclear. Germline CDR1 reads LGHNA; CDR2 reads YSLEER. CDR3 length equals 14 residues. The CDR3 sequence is CASNHTEWVNERFF. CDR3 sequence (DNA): TGCGCCAGCAACCACACAGAGTGGGTCAATGAGCGGTTCTTC.

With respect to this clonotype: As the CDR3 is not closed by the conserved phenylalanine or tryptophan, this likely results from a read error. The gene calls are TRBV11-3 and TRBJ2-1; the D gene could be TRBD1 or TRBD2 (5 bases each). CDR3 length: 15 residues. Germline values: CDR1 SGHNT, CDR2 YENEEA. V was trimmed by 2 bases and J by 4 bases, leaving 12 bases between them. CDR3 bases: TGTGCCAGCAGCTTACTAGTGGGGGATTACAATGAGCAGTTCCTC. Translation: CASSLLVGDYNEQFL.

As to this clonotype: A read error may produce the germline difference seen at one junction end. CDR3 nucleotides: TGTGTCAGCAGAGAACGGTTCCTGGTCCTTAGATTTAACTATGGCTACACCTTC. It is translated as CVSRERFLVLRFNYGYTF. The chain combines TRBV6-1 with TRBJ1-2, with no clear D. The CDR3 is made up of 18 amino acids. Germline assignment: CDR1 MNHNS and CDR2 SASEGT.

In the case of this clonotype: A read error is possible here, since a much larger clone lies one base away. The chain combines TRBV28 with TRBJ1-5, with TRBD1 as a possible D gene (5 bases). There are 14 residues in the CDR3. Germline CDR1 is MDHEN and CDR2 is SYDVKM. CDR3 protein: CASRRGRSNQSQHF. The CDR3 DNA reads TGTGCCAGCAGAAGGGGACGTAGCAATCAGTCCCAGCATTTT.

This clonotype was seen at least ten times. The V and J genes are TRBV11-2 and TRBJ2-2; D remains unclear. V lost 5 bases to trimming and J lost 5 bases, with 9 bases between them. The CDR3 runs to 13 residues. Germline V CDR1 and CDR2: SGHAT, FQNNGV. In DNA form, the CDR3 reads TGTGCCAGCAGCGTTCCCCCAACCGGGGAGCTGTTTTTT. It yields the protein CASSVPPTGELFF.

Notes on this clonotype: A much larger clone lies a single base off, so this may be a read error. DNA of the CDR3: TGCGCCACCCAGCGTACAGAGTCCGGGGAGCTGTTTTTT. Translated: CATQRTESGELFF. This chain connects TRBV10-1 to TRBJ2-2, with no clear D. The CDR3 sequence is 13 residues long. Trimming shortened V by 10 bases and J by 6 bases, and 15 bases separated the two germline ends. The germline gives CDR1 WNHNN, CDR2 SYGVQD (reference sequence).

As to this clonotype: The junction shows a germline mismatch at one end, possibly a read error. CDR3 bases: TGTGCCTGGAGTGGGGGGGTACTAGCCAAAAACAATCAGTACTTC. It is translated as CAWSGGVLAKNNQYF. The V gene is TRBV30, the J gene TRBJ2-4; a possible D gene is TRBD2 (6 bases). CDR1 is GTSNPN and CDR2 is SVGIG in the germline V gene (reference sequence). The CDR3 has 15 amino acids. Full variable domain (remainder filled in from reference TRBV30 and TRBJ2-4): SQTIHQWPATLVQPVGSPLSLECTVEGTSNPNLYWYRQAAGRGLQLLFYSVGIGQISSEVPQNLSASRPQDRQFILSSKKLLLSDSGFYLCAWSGGVLAKNNQYFGAGTRLSVL.

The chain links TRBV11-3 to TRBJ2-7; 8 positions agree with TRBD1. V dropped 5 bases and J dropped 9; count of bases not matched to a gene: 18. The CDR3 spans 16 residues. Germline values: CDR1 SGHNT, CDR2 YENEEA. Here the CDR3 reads CASSRRDRNYSHVQYF. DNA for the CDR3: TGTGCCAGCAGCCGCCGGGACAGGAATTACTCCCACGTGCAGTACTTC.

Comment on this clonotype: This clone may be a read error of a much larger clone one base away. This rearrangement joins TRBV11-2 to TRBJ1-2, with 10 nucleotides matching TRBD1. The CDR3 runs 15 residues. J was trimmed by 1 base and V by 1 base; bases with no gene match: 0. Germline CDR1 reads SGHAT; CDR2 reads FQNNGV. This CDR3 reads CASSLGTGGNYGYTF. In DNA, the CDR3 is TGTGCCAGCAGCTTAGGGACAGGGGGTAACTATGGCTACACCTTC.

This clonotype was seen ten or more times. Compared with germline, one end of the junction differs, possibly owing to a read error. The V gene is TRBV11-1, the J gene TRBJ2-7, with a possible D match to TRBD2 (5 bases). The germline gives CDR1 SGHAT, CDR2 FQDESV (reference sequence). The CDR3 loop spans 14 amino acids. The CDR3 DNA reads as TGTGCCAGCGGCTTAGCGACGGCCTCCTACGAGCAGTACTTC. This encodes CASGLATASYEQYF.

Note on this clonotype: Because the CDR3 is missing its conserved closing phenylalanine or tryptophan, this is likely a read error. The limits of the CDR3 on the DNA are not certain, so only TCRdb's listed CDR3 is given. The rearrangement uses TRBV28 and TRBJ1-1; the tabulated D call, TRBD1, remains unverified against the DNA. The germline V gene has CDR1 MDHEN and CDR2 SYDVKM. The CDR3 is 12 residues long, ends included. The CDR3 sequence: CASRDRGYEAVL.

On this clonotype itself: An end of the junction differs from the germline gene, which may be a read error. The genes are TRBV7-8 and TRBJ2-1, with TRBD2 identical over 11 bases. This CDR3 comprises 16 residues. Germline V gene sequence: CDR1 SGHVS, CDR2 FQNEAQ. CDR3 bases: TGTGTCAGCAGCTTAATCCCGGGACTAGCGGACAATGAGCAGCTCTTC. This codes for CVSSLIPGLADNEQLF.

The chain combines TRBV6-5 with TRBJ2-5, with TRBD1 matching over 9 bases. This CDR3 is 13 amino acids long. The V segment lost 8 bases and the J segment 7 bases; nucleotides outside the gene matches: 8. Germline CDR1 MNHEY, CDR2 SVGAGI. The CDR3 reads CASGTDRGLTQYF. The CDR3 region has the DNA TGTGCCAGCGGTACGGACAGGGGACTGACCCAGTACTTC.

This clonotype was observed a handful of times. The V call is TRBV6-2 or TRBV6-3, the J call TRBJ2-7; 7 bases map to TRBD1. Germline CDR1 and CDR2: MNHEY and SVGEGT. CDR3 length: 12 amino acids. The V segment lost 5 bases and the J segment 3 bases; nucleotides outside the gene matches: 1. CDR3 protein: CASSDRVYEQYF. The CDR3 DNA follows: TGTGCCAGCAGTGACAGGGTCTACGAGCAGTACTTC.

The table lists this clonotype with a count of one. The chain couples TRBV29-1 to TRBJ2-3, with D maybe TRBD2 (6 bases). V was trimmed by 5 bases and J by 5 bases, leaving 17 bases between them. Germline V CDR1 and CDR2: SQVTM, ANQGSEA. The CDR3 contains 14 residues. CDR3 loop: CSVLLPGVVDTQYF. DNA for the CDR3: TGCAGCGTTCTTCTTCCGGGAGTGGTAGATACGCAGTATTTT.

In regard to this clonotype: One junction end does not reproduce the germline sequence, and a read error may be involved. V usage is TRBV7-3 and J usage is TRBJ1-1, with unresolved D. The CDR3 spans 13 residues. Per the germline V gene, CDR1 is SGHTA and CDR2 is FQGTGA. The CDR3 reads CASSSQENSEAFF. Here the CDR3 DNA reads TGTGCCAGCAGCTCGCAGGAGAACTCTGAAGCTTTCTTT.